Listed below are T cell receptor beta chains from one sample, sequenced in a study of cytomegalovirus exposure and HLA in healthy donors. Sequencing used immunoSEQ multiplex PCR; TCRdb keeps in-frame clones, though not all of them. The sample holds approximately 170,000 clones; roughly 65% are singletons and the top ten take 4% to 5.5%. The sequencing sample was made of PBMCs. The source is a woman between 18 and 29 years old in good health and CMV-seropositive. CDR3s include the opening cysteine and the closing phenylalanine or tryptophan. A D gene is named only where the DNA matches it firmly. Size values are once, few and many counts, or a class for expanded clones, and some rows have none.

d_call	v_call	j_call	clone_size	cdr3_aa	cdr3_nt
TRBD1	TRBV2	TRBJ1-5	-	CASRGQISNQPQHF	TGTGCCAGCAGGGGACAGATTAGCAATCAGCCCCAGCATTTT
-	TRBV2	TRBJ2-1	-	CASTTGGSYNEQFF	TGTGCCAGCACAACAGGCGGCTCCTACAATGAGCAGTTCTTC
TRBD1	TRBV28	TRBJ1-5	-	CASRLNLGGGINQPQHF	TGTGCCAGCAGACTCAACCTAGGAGGGGGCATTAATCAGCCCCAGCATTTT
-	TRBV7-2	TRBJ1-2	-	CASSLEGVANYGYTF	TGTGCCAGCAGCTTAGAAGGGGTAGCTAACTATGGCTACACCTTC
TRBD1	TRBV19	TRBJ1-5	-	CASSNRDSHQPQHF	TGTGCCAGTAGTAACCGGGACAGCCATCAGCCCCAGCATTTT
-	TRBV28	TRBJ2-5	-	CASSLRGGALGSQYF	TGTGCCAGCAGTTTAAGAGGGGGGGCCCTGGGATCGCAGTACTTC
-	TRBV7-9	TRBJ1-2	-	CASSFFTRQDNGYTF	TGTGCCAGCAGCTTTTTCACGCGGCAGGACAATGGCTACACCTTC
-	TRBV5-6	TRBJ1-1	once	CASSLVAPNTEAFF	TGTGCCAGCAGCTTGGTGGCCCCGAACACTGAAGCTTTCTTT
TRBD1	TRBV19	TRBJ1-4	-	CASSPRDRGKANEKLFF	TGTGCCAGTAGTCCACGGGACAGGGGAAAGGCTAATGAAAAACTGTTTTTT
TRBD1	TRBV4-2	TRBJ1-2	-	CASSPTGDNYGYTF	TGTGCCAGCAGCCCCACAGGGGATAACTATGGCTACACCTTC
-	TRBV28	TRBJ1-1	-	CASSLIGQGIRAEAFF	TGTGCCAGCAGTTTAATCGGGCAGGGGATTAGGGCTGAAGCTTTCTTT
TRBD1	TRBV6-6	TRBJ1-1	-	CASSDQQGVAFF	TGTGCCAGCAGTGATCAACAGGGGGTAGCTTTCTTT
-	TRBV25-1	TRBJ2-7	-	CATRGGTYEQYF	TGTGCCACTAGGGGGGGGACCTACGAGCAGTACTTC
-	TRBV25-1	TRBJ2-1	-	CASSPGGQYNEQFF	TGTGCCAGCAGTCCTGGTGGACAGTACAATGAGCAGTTCTTC
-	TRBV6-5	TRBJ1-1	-	CASSYRDNTLTEAFF	TGTGCCAGCAGTTACAGAGACAACACTTTAACTGAAGCTTTCTTT
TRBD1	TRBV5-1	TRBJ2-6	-	CASSITRDSVPLWGKNSGANVLTF	TGCGCCAGCAGCATTACCCGGGACAGTGTGCCCCTTTGGGGAAAAAACTCTGGGGCCAACGTCCTGACTTTC
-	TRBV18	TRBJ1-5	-	CASSPPWEGSNQPQHF	TGTGCCAGCTCACCACCGTGGGAGGGTTCCAATCAGCCCCAGCATTTT
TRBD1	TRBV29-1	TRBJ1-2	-	CSVAGQATHGYTF	TGCAGCGTTGCGGGACAGGCCACCCATGGCTACACCTTC
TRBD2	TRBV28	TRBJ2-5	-	CASRPTSVLGTQYF	TGTGCCAGCAGACCCACTAGCGTCCTCGGGACCCAGTACTTC
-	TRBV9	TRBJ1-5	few	CASSPGGDQPQHF	TGTGCCAGCAGCCCGGGGGGGGATCAGCCCCAGCATTTT
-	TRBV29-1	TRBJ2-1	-	CSVSPYSSSGYNEQFF	TGCAGCGTTTCACCCTACTCCTCCTCCGGCTACAATGAGCAGTTCTTC
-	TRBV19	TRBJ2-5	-	CASSIDGDGGPETQYF	TGTGCCAGTAGTATAGATGGGGATGGGGGCCCAGAGACCCAGTACTTC
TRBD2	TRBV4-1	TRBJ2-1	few	CASSQAGTSGIYNEQFF	TGCGCCAGCAGCCAGGCTGGGACTAGCGGGATTTACAATGAGCAGTTCTTC
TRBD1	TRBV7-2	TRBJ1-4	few	CASSLVQGQNEKLFF	TGTGCCAGCAGCTTAGTACAGGGACAGAATGAAAAACTGTTTTTT
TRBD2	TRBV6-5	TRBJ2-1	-	CASSYSLAGPPNEQFF	TGTGCCAGCAGTTACTCTCTAGCGGGCCCACCCAATGAGCAGTTCTTC
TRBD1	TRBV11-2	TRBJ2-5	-	CASSRTLTGTETQYF	TGTGCCAGCAGCCGAACTCTGACAGGGACAGAGACCCAGTACTTC
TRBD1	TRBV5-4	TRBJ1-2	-	CASSLRGGGHGYTF	TGTGCCAGCAGCTTGCGAGGGGGCGGACATGGCTACACCTTC
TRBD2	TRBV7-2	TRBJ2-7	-	CASSYLPSGQQYF	TGTGCCAGCAGCTACCTCCCTAGCGGTCAGCAGTACTTC